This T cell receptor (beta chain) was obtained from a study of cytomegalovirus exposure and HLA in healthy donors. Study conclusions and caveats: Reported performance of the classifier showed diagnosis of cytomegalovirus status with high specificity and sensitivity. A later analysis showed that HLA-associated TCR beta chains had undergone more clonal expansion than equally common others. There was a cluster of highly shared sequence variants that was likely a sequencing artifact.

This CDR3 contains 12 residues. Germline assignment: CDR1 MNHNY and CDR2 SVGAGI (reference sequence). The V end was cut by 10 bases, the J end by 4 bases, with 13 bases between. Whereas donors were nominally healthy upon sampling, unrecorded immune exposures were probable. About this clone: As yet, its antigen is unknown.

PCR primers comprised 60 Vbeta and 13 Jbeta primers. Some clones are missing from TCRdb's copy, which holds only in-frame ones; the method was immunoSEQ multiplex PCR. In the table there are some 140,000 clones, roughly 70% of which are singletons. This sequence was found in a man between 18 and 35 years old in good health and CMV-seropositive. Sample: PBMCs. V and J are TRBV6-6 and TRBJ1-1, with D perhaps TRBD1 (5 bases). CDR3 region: CATLVGATEAFF. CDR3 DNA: TGTGCCACACTGGTTGGGGCCACTGAAGCTTTCTTT.